This TCR beta chain was sequenced in a study of cytomegalovirus exposure and HLA in healthy donors. Researchers ran the PCR with 60 Vbeta and 13 Jbeta primers. Sequencing was performed with immunoSEQ multiplex PCR; in TCRdb, only in-frame clones are kept and a portion is missing. The repertoire holds 200,000 to 250,000 clones, with under 90% as singletons. The sequence came from a human donor in good health. The sample comprised PBMCs.

CDR3 residues: CASSESAGGPDTQYF. The CDR3 DNA reads TGTGCCAGCAGTGAGTCAGCGGGAGGGCCCGATACGCAGTATTTT. The chain has TRBV6-4 and TRBJ2-3; 10 bases map to TRBD2. CDR1 and CDR2 from the germline V gene are MRHNA and SNTAGT. This CDR3 region has 15 residues. The junction had 6 bases not matched to a gene; V was cut back by 3 bases and J by 6 bases.